Below are 18 T cell receptor beta chains sequenced from a single sample in a study of patients and donors after allogeneic stem cell transplantation. TCRdb analysed the RT-PCR reads with MiXCR anew, one entry per CDR3 protein. The sample has some 960,000 distinct CDR3 sequences; over 15% are singletons. Input material: blood, either unsorted or a sorted T cell fraction (not recorded which). The receptors were sampled from a human donor who was either an allogeneic HSCT recipient or a stem cell or donor lymphocyte infusion donor (not recorded which). It is not recorded whose cells these are; they may come from a transplant donor.

The chain has TRBV10-3 and TRBJ2-5; TRBD2 agrees at 7 bases. From germline, CDR1 is ENHRY and CDR2 SYGVKD. After removal of 10 bases from V and 5 bases from J, the junction contained 4 bases not matched to a gene. This CDR3 region has 11 residues. CDR3 residues: CATAGAETQYF. The DNA of the CDR3 is TGTGCCACCGCGGGAGCGGAGACCCAGTACTTC.

The chain employs TRBV29-1 and TRBJ1-1; D is perhaps TRBD1 (5 bases). V gave up 1 base and J gave up 7 bases, with 16 bases separating them. This CDR3 comprises 14 residues. Germline V lookup: CDR1 SQVTM, CDR2 ANQGSEA. The CDR3: CSVEGRGRAGEAFF. CDR3 nucleotides: TGCAGCGTTGAAGGGAGGGGCCGGGCCGGTGAAGCTTTCTTT. The variable domain in full, with the rest retrieved from reference TRBV29-1 and TRBJ1-1, is SAVISQKPSRDICQRGTSLTIQCQVDSQVTMMFWYRQQPGQSLTLIATANQGSEATYESGFVIDKFPISRPNLTFSTLTVSNMSPEDSSIYLCSVEGRGRAGEAFFGQGTRLTVV.

Many counts were recorded for this clonotype. This sequence joins TRBV12-3 or TRBV12-4 and TRBJ1-6, with D uncertain. The V end was cut by 3 bases, the J end by 15 bases, with 9 bases between. The CDR3 spans 11 residues. The CDR3 loop reads CASSFYEGLHF. The CDR3 DNA is TGTGCCAGCAGTTTTTATGAGGGCCTCCACTTT.

The V gene is TRBV4-3, the J gene TRBJ2-2; TRBD1 aligns across 7 bases. Per the germline V gene, CDR1 is LGHNA and CDR2 is YSLEER. Trimming cost V 0 bases and J 7 bases; bases outside gene matches: 5. CDR3 size: 15 residues. In DNA, the CDR3 is TGCGCCAGCAGCCAAGAACCGACAGGGATCGGGGAGCTGTTTTTT. Translated: CASSQEPTGIGELFF.

This clonotype was detected a few times. The chain uses TRBV5-6 and TRBJ1-1; no firm D call. The CDR3 length is 14 residues. CDR1 and CDR2 (germline): SGHDT, YYEEEE. Deletions cut 2 bases from V and 4 bases from J, with 12 bases between. CDR3 loop: CASSFLRRSTEAFF. CDR3 nucleotide sequence: TGTGCCAGCAGCTTTTTAAGGAGGTCCACTGAAGCTTTCTTT.

This clonotype was seen a few times. V gene TRBV5-1 combines with J gene TRBJ2-2; D is uncertain. The CDR3 has 16 residues. Per germline, CDR1 SGHRS and CDR2 YFSETQ. Trimming removed 0 bases from V and 4 bases from J, with 13 bases in between. The CDR3 nucleotides read TGCGCCAGCAGCTTGGATGCGTCCCCCGGCACCGGGGAGCTGTTTTTT. It specifies CASSLDASPGTGELFF.

This sequence joins TRBV7-2 and TRBJ2-7, with 9 positions matching TRBD1. This CDR3 has 15 amino acids. Germline V gene sequence: CDR1 SGHTA, CDR2 FQGNSA. Losses at the gene ends were 4 bases for V and 2 bases for J; bases not matched to a gene: 6. The CDR3 protein is CASSSRGTGTYEQYF. CDR3 bases: TGTGCCAGCAGCTCCCGCGGGACAGGGACCTACGAGCAGTACTTC.

Only a few counts were recorded for this clonotype. The DNA of the CDR3 is TGTGCCAGCAGCTTGGTGTCGCTAGGCCAAGAGACCCAGTACTTC. It specifies CASSLVSLGQETQYF. The chain links TRBV5-6 to TRBJ2-5; D is unresolved. This CDR3 spans 15 amino acids. Between the trimmed V and J ends, which lost 0 bases and 1 base, there was a span of 10 bases. CDR1 and CDR2 (germline): SGHDT, YYEEEE.

The CDR3 region has the DNA TGTGCCAGCAGCTTGCCGCTCAATGAGCAGTTCTTC. This encodes CASSLPLNEQFF. The chain is built from TRBV5-6 and TRBJ2-1, with D unresolved. The CDR3 length is 12 residues. Germline assignment: CDR1 SGHDT and CDR2 YYEEEE. Trimming left V 1 base short and J 6 bases short, with 5 bases between.

The rearrangement joins TRBV20-1 to TRBJ2-5; possibly TRBD2 for D (6 bases). V lost 5 bases to trimming and J lost 2 bases, with 18 bases between them. The length of the CDR3 is 15 residues. Germline V gene lookup returns CDR1 DFQATT and CDR2 SNEGSKA (reference sequence). The CDR3 reads CSARPITAGQETQYF. The CDR3 DNA reads TGCAGTGCTCGCCCAATTACGGCGGGGCAAGAGACCCAGTACTTC.

The sample holds a few counts of this clonotype. The gene calls are TRBV5-1 and TRBJ2-1; 9 bases map to TRBD2. This CDR3 comprises 16 residues. The germline V gene encodes CDR1 SGHRS and CDR2 YFSETQ. V lost 0 bases, J lost 6 bases, and 7 bases stayed unmatched. CDR3 region: CASSLVAGSGSNEQFF. The CDR3 DNA reads as TGCGCCAGCAGCTTGGTCGCTGGTAGCGGGAGCAATGAGCAGTTCTTC.

This chain uses TRBV20-1 with TRBJ2-1, with D unclear. V lost 0 bases, J lost 0 bases, and 12 bases lay in between. The CDR3 spans 16 residues. Germline V CDR1 and CDR2: DFQATT, SNEGSKA (reference sequence). The chain's CDR3 is CSAREGIIDSYNEQFF. CDR3 in DNA: TGCAGTGCTAGAGAAGGGATTATAGACTCCTACAATGAGCAGTTCTTC.

This clonotype has more than one count but fewer than ten. The genes are TRBV20-1 and TRBJ1-6; D is possibly TRBD1 (6 bases). The germline V gene encodes CDR1 DFQATT and CDR2 SNEGSKA (reference sequence). Trimming pared 6 bases from V and 6 bases from J, leaving 27 bases between. The length of the CDR3 is 18 residues. CDR3 nucleotides: TGCAGTGCCCGGACAGCTCCTAAGGGTCAGATCCTTAATTCACCCCTCCACTTT. Its translation: CSARTAPKGQILNSPLHF.

The V and J genes are TRBV2 and TRBJ2-1; the D is unclear. The CDR3 sequence is 15 residues long. Trimming removed 4 bases from V and 0 bases from J, with 10 bases in between. The germline CDR1 and CDR2 sequences are SNHLY and FYNNEI. The CDR3 DNA is TGTGCCAGCAGTGGACGGTTGAGCTCCTACAATGAGCAGTTCTTC. Protein sequence: CASSGRLSSYNEQFF. The variable domain in full, with the rest retrieved from reference TRBV2 and TRBJ2-1, is EPEVTQTPSHQVTQMGQEVILRCVPISNHLYFYWYRQILGQKVEFLVSFYNNEISEKSEIFDDQFSVERPDGSNFTLKIRSTKLEDSAMYFCASSGRLSSYNEQFFGPGTRLTVL.

The V gene is TRBV5-4, the J gene TRBJ2-2, with 10 bases that match TRBD1. After removal of 1 base from V and 0 bases from J, the junction contained 9 bases not matched to a gene. CDR1 and CDR2 from the germline V gene are SGHNT and YYREEE (reference sequence). CDR3 length: 19 amino acids. CDR3 sequence: CASSLSGRTGGTNTGELFF. The CDR3 bases are TGTGCCAGCAGCTTGTCTGGTCGGACAGGGGGGACGAACACCGGGGAGCTGTTTTTT.

The chain recombines TRBV6-5 with TRBJ2-5; TRBD1 aligns across 12 bases. Germline V gives CDR1 MNHEY, CDR2 SVGAGI. The CDR3 is 18 amino acids. V shed 0 bases and J 7 bases; nucleotides not matched to a gene: 12. CDR3 nucleotide sequence: TGTGCCAGCAGTTACTCGATTGTGGGGACAGGGGGCGAGGTGACCCAGTACTTC. Amino acid sequence: CASSYSIVGTGGEVTQYF.

This clonotype was seen a few times. The chain links TRBV2 to TRBJ1-1, with 9 bases identical to TRBD1. Germline CDR1 SNHLY, CDR2 FYNNEI. The length of the CDR3 is 15 residues. After removal of 8 bases from V and 4 bases from J, the junction contained 11 bases not matched to a gene. CDR3 bases: TGTGCCAGCCAGGCCGCACAGGGGGCCGCCACTGAAGCTTTCTTT. The encoded protein is CASQAAQGAATEAFF.

The chain couples TRBV6-1 to TRBJ1-2, with 12 positions matching TRBD1. CDR1 MNHNS and CDR2 SASEGT come from the germline V gene. Trimming took 6 bases from V and 4 from J; bases not matched to a gene: 9. This CDR3 has 16 residues. The CDR3 is CASRRGDRGRGYGYTF. Written as DNA, the CDR3 is TGTGCCAGCAGGCGAGGGGACAGGGGGCGCGGCTATGGCTACACCTTC.